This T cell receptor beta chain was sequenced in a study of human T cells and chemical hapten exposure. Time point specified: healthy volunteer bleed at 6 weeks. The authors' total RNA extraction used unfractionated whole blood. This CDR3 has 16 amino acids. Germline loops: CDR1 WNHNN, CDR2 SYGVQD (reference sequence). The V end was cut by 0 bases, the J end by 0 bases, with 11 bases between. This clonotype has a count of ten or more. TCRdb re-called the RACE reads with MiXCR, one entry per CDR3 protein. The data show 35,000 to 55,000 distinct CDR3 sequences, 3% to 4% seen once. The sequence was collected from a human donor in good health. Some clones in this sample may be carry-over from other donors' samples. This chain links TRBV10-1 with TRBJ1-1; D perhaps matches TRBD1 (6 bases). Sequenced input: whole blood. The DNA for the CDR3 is TGCGCCAGCAGTGAGTCCCCCCCAGGGGTGAACACTGAAGCTTTCTTT. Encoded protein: CASSESPPGVNTEAFF.